What follows are 5 T cell receptor beta chains derived from one specimen sequenced in a study of tumor-infiltrating lymphocytes in localized non-small cell lung cancer. TCRdb keeps only in-frame clones here, not all; method: immunoSEQ multiplex PCR. The profile shows 20,000 to 30,000 clones, 73% of them singletons. The sequenced material came from lung tumor tissue. The receptors originated from a human donor with non-small cell lung cancer.

V is TRBV4-3 and J is TRBJ2-6; 7 bases agree with TRBD1. V shed 0 bases, J shed 0 bases, and the junction held 17 bases outside the gene matches. The CDR3 sequence is 22 residues long. Looked up from germline, CDR1 is LGHNA and CDR2 is YSLEER. The CDR3 bases are TGCGCCAGCAGCCAAGAAAGAAGGGACCAGACAGGGTTGGGCTCTGGGGCCAACGTCCTGACTTTC. It yields the protein CASSQERRDQTGLGSGANVLTF.

There are a few counts of this clone. CDR3 residues: CASRVTGENTEAFF. Written as DNA, the CDR3 is TGTGCCAGCAGGGTGACAGGGGAGAACACTGAAGCTTTCTTT. The rearrangement joins TRBV2 to TRBJ1-1; 8 positions agree with TRBD1. J gave up 1 base and V 6 bases, and 4 bases lay outside the gene matches. CDR3 length: 14 residues. CDR1 and CDR2 from the germline V gene are SNHLY and FYNNEI.

The CDR3 DNA sequence: TGCGCCAGCAGTGAGTCCTCCGGATCCCCTGGTGAGCAGTTCTTC. Its translation: CASSESSGSPGEQFF. This rearrangement joins TRBV10-2 to TRBJ2-1; D unresolved. The ends were cut back, 0 bases at V and 9 bases at J, with 15 bases in the middle. Germline lookup yields CDR1 WSHSY and CDR2 SAAADI. CDR3 size: 15 residues.

This clone appeared a single time. This chain connects TRBV7-2 to TRBJ2-7, with 11 nucleotides matching TRBD2. The length of the CDR3 is 13 residues. CDR1 and CDR2 from the germline V gene are SGHTA and FQGNSA. With 6 bases clipped from V and 5 bases from J, the junction kept 3 bases outside the gene matches. The DNA for the CDR3 is TGTGCCAGCAGTAGTAGCGGGGGGGACGAGCAGTACTTC. Protein: CASSSSGGDEQYF.

This clone was seen a few times. The rearrangement links TRBV12-5 to TRBJ1-5, with D unclear. The V end was cut by 1 base, the J end by 0 bases, with 10 bases between. The germline V gene has CDR1 LGHNT and CDR2 FRNRAP. There are 16 residues in the CDR3. The CDR3 DNA reads as TGTGCTAGTGGTTTGGGCAGTGGATATAGCAATCAGCCCCAGCATTTT. It codes for CASGLGSGYSNQPQHF.